A selection of T cell receptor beta chains follows, all from one sample in a study of blood T cell repertoires in COVID-19. Produced via immunoSEQ multiplex PCR; TCRdb's table is partial and in-frame only. The table lists 250,000 or so clones, 80% to 85% of them singletons. Sequencing was performed on peripheral blood. Every receptor here comes from a man in his sixties with acute or convalescent COVID-19. The conserved cysteine and the conserved F or W are not part of the CDR3 here.

V: TRBV2; J: TRBJ2-3; CDR3: ASSEEGSDSTTQY
V: TRBV7-9; J: TRBJ1-3; CDR3: ASSLISSDRDGNTIY
V: TRBV4-2; J: TRBJ2-3; CDR3: ASSQDPSGRNTQY
V: TRBV15; J: TRBJ1-1; CDR3: ATSRGAGRLNTEAF
V: TRBV7-3; J: TRBJ2-1; CDR3: ASSLGSYNEQF
V: TRBV10-3; J: TRBJ2-1; CDR3: AIKAGVLIDEQF
V: TRBV10-3; J: TRBJ1-6; CDR3: ASREGQGHNSPLH
V: TRBV29-1; J: TRBJ1-1; CDR3: SATGRTEAF
V: TRBV29-1; J: TRBJ1-1; CDR3: SVGGEEGRTEAF
V: TRBV15; J: TRBJ2-5; CDR3: ATSRAVGQQETQY
V: TRBV20-1; J: TRBJ2-7; CDR3: SASPGQGGSYEQY
V: TRBV15; J: TRBJ1-5; CDR3: ATSRDGHGTEPQH
V: TRBV9; J: TRBJ2-3; CDR3: ASSVGVSVTDTQY
V: TRBV6-1; J: TRBJ2-1; CDR3: ASSELPGGYNEQF
V: TRBV19; J: TRBJ1-5; CDR3: ASIETQGAQPQH
V: TRBV6-4; J: TRBJ1-5; CDR3: ASSDSGGGPTTHNQPQH
V: TRBV3-1/TRBV3-2; J: TRBJ1-2; CDR3: ASSPPMPGGGVNT
V: TRBV4-3; J: TRBJ1-4; CDR3: ASSQEAGSQRLF
V: TRBV28; J: TRBJ2-5; CDR3: ASSLVGNGETQY